What follows are 30 T cell receptor beta chains derived from one specimen sequenced in a study of T cell responses to AZD1222 COVID-19 vaccine. Only in-frame clones appear in the TCRdb table, and some are missing; sequencing was by immunoSEQ multiplex PCR. The sample holds some 130,000 clones; approximately 93% are singletons and the top ten take 4.5% to 6%. Material: peripheral blood, obtained on day 0 of AZD1222 vaccination. All receptors derive from an adult in good health.

The genes are TRBV18 and TRBJ1-1; D call uncertain. This CDR3 has 12 amino acids. With 3 bases removed from V and 4 bases from J, the gap between germline ends came to 6 bases. CDR1 and CDR2 (germline): KGHSH, LQKENI. This chain's CDR3 is CASSPALTEAFF. The CDR3 DNA follows: TGTGCCAGCTCACCGGCCCTCACTGAAGCTTTCTTT.

The rearrangement joins TRBV19 to TRBJ1-5; 10 nucleotides line up with TRBD1. V shed 5 bases, J shed 0 bases, and the junction held 7 bases outside the gene matches. The V gene's germline CDR1 is LNHDA and CDR2 SQIVND (reference sequence). This CDR3 has 17 residues. The CDR3 here is CASSPTGGRYSNQPQHF. The CDR3 coding sequence is TGTGCCAGTAGTCCGACAGGGGGCCGGTATAGCAATCAGCCCCAGCATTTT.

This clone was seen more than once but under ten times. The DNA for the CDR3 is TGCGCCAGCAGCGCTTCTACCGGGGCCAACGTCCTGACTTTC. Translating it yields CASSASTGANVLTF. The V gene is TRBV5-1, the J gene TRBJ2-6; no clear D. V lost 4 bases and J lost 4, with 9 bases in between. This CDR3 region has 14 residues. Germline V gives CDR1 SGHRS, CDR2 YFSETQ.

A single count supports this clone. The chain combines TRBV7-6 with TRBJ2-7; 9 nucleotides line up with TRBD2. This CDR3 contains 15 residues. V lost 6 bases, J lost 2 bases, and 8 bases stayed unmatched. Germline V CDR1 and CDR2: SGHVS, FNYEAQ. This CDR3 reads CASSYQREVTYEQYF. The CDR3 DNA follows: TGTGCCAGCAGTTACCAGCGGGAGGTTACCTACGAGCAGTACTTC.

The CDR3 sequence is CSVARDIGNTIYF. The CDR3 nucleotides are TGCAGCGTTGCAAGGGACATCGGAAACACCATATATTTT. This chain joins TRBV29-1 and TRBJ1-3; D might be TRBD1 (6 bases). The CDR3 contains 13 residues. Germline V CDR1 and CDR2: SQVTM, ANQGSEA. The V end lost 4 bases, the J end lost 4 bases, and 11 bases lay between the germline ends.

The CDR3 nucleotides read TGTGCCAGCAGTTCCGACAGGCTCCCCGATGAAGCTTTCTTT. Its translation: CASSSDRLPDEAFF. The J gene is TRBJ1-1, the V gene TRBV6-5, with D perhaps TRBD1 (6 bases). CDR3 size: 14 residues. V was clipped by 4 bases and J by 7 bases, with 16 bases between them. Germline lookup yields CDR1 MNHEY and CDR2 SVGAGI.

The rearrangement links TRBV7-9 to TRBJ2-7; D gene ambiguous. V dropped 5 bases and J dropped 2 bases, with 10 bases sitting between them. The CDR3 sequence is 13 residues long. Germline assignment: CDR1 SEHNR and CDR2 FQNEAQ (reference sequence). CDR3 coding DNA: TGTGCCAGCAGCCACAGCGTTACCTACGAGCAGTACTTC. Protein product: CASSHSVTYEQYF.

This clone was detected only once. The chain has TRBV5-5 and TRBJ2-2, with D perhaps matching TRBD2 (6 bases). In germline, CDR1 is SGHKS, CDR2 YYEKEE (reference sequence). This CDR3 has 15 residues. Trimming shortened V by 0 bases and J by 4 bases, and 10 bases separated the two germline ends. CDR3 in amino acids: CASSLGQGGTGELFF. In DNA, the CDR3 is TGTGCCAGCAGCTTGGGGCAGGGAGGCACCGGGGAGCTGTTTTTT. The full variable domain, its missing parts supplied by reference TRBV5-5 and TRBJ2-2, is DAGVTQSPTHLIKTRGQQVTLRCSPISGHKSVSWYQQVLGQGPQFIFQYYEKEERGRGNFPDRFSARQFPNYSSELNVNALLLGDSALYLCASSLGQGGTGELFFGEGSRLTVL.

CDR3 in DNA: TGTGCCAGCAGGAGGGCCGGCGCAGATACGCAGTATTTT. The encoded protein is CASRRAGADTQYF. J is TRBJ2-3 and V is TRBV11-1; a weak D match, TRBD2 (5 bases). V dropped 6 bases and J dropped 4 bases, with 11 bases sitting between them. The CDR3 spans 13 residues. The germline V gene encodes CDR1 SGHAT and CDR2 FQDESV (reference sequence).

The chain joins TRBV11-2 to TRBJ2-7, with TRBD2 matching over 7 bases. V shed 4 bases and J 4 bases; nucleotides not matched to a gene: 10. Looked up from germline, CDR1 is SGHAT and CDR2 is FQNNGV. This CDR3 is built from 15 residues. The CDR3 is CASSYGGGPGYEQYF. CDR3 DNA sequence: TGTGCCAGCAGCTACGGGGGAGGGCCGGGATACGAGCAGTACTTC.

The J gene is TRBJ1-5, the V gene TRBV4-1, with D possibly matching TRBD1 (5 bases). CDR1 and CDR2 (germline): MGHRA, YSYEKL. This CDR3 comprises 15 residues. V lost 4 bases and J lost 6, with 16 bases in between. CDR3 in DNA: TGCGCCAGCAGCCCTAACCGGGGGGGTGGTCAGCCCCAGCATTTT. Translation: CASSPNRGGGQPQHF.

This chain joins TRBV19 and TRBJ1-1; D ambiguous. The CDR3 loop spans 13 amino acids. CDR1 and CDR2 from the germline V gene are LNHDA and SQIVND (reference sequence). Trimming took off 1 base at V and 1 base at J, with 4 bases between the two ends. The chain's CDR3 is CASSIVPNTEAFF. In nucleotides, the CDR3 is TGTGCCAGTAGTATAGTCCCGAACACTGAAGCTTTCTTT.

This clone was observed many times. J is TRBJ2-1 and V is TRBV10-2, with D possibly matching TRBD1 (5 bases). V was shortened by 11 bases and J by 1 base, with 15 bases between the two germline ends. From germline, CDR1 is WSHSY and CDR2 SAAADI. CDR3 length equals 14 residues. CDR3 coding DNA: TGCGCCGTACATAATGGGGCTTCCTACAATGAGCAGTTCTTC. Translating it yields CAVHNGASYNEQFF.

The V gene is TRBV7-9, the J gene TRBJ1-1; the D gene is possibly TRBD1 (6 bases). Trimming removed 5 bases at V and 0 bases at J, with 19 bases between. This CDR3 region has 17 residues. Looked up from germline, CDR1 is SEHNR and CDR2 is FQNEAQ (reference sequence). CDR3 sequence: CASSPTGGQTMNTEAFF. The CDR3 coding sequence is TGTGCCAGCAGCCCAACGGGGGGACAAACCATGAACACTGAAGCTTTCTTT.

This chain connects TRBV11-2 to TRBJ1-1, with 9 bases fitting TRBD1. Germline CDR1 SGHAT, CDR2 FQNNGV. Trimming at V came to 8 bases and at J to 1 base, leaving 5 bases not matched to a gene. The CDR3 has 14 amino acids. CDR3 coding DNA: TGTGCCAGCCGGGACAGGGTAGGGAACACTGAAGCTTTCTTT. Protein: CASRDRVGNTEAFF. Full variable domain (missing parts from reference TRBV11-2 and TRBJ1-1): EAGVAQSPRYKIIEKRQSVAFWCNPISGHATLYWYQQILGQGPKLLIQFQNNGVVDDSQLPKDRFSAERLKGVDSTLKIQPAKLEDSAVYLCASRDRVGNTEAFFGQGTRLTVV.

The rearrangement links TRBV10-2 to TRBJ1-5; D call uncertain. Between the trimmed V and J ends, which lost 4 bases and 1 base, there was a span of 2 bases. Germline assignment: CDR1 WSHSY and CDR2 SAAADI. The CDR3 contains 12 residues. CDR3 nucleotide sequence: TGCGCCAGCAGTGTAAGCAATCAGCCCCAGCATTTT. Translating it yields CASSVSNQPQHF.

This clone has only a few counts. The J gene is TRBJ2-1, the V gene TRBV27; D unresolved. The CDR3 is 13 amino acids. Germline V gene lookup returns CDR1 MNHEY and CDR2 SMNVEV (reference sequence). Trimming pared 5 bases from V and 14 bases from J, leaving 19 bases between. For the CDR3, the DNA is TGTGCCAGCAGTACGATTCCGGGCCTCCCTGAGTTCTTC. It encodes CASSTIPGLPEFF.

This clone was picked up one time. The chain has TRBV13 and TRBJ2-2; D ambiguous. Germline assignment: CDR1 PRHDT and CDR2 FYEKMQ (reference sequence). This CDR3 contains 17 residues. V was shortened by 3 bases and J by 1 base, with 15 bases between the two germline ends. CDR3 loop: CASSFPSLRQNTGELFF. CDR3 nucleotides: TGTGCCAGCAGCTTTCCATCCCTCCGCCAGAACACCGGGGAGCTGTTTTTT.

The chain recombines TRBV19 with TRBJ2-7; D unresolved. The V and J ends lost 5 bases and 0 bases respectively, with 8 bases between them. Germline V CDR1 and CDR2: LNHDA, SQIVND (reference sequence). CDR3 length: 13 amino acids. The CDR3 sequence: CASSYADSYEQYF. In nucleotides, the CDR3 is TGTGCCAGTAGTTATGCAGACTCCTACGAGCAGTACTTC.

The chain links TRBV27 to TRBJ2-2, with D perhaps matching TRBD1 (5 bases). The CDR3 is made up of 14 amino acids. With 7 bases removed from V and 0 bases from J, the gap between germline ends came to 9 bases. In germline, CDR1 is MNHEY, CDR2 SMNVEV (reference sequence). In DNA, the CDR3 is TGTGCCAGCATGAGACAGCCGAACACCGGGGAGCTGTTTTTT. Protein: CASMRQPNTGELFF.

This clone has a handful of counts. This chain uses TRBV27 with TRBJ1-1; D call uncertain. The CDR3 runs 15 residues. In germline, CDR1 is MNHEY, CDR2 SMNVEV (reference sequence). Trimming shortened V by 2 bases and J by 3 bases, and 13 bases separated the two germline ends. The CDR3 region is CASSLLEGHDTEAFF. In nucleotides, the CDR3 is TGTGCCAGCAGTTTACTGGAGGGCCACGACACTGAAGCTTTCTTT.

This chain connects TRBV6-5 to TRBJ1-2; D might be TRBD1 (6 bases). The CDR3 is made up of 13 amino acids. Germline V gene sequence: CDR1 MNHEY, CDR2 SVGAGI. Trimming removed 6 bases at V and 9 bases at J, with 17 bases between. CDR3 in DNA: TGTGCCAGCAGGATCAGGGGATCGACGCGCTACACCTTC. It translates to CASRIRGSTRYTF.

This clone was seen just once. The chain has TRBV5-4 and TRBJ2-1; TRBD1 agrees at 7 bases. The CDR3 is 14 amino acids. CDR1 is SGHNT, CDR2 YYREEE, per germline (reference sequence). V was pared by 1 base and J by 5 bases, with 3 bases of the junction left unmatched. The CDR3 reads CASSLFQGDNEQFF. The CDR3 nucleotides read TGTGCCAGCAGCTTGTTCCAGGGGGACAATGAGCAGTTCTTC.

CDR3 sequence: CAWRGGTVNSPLHF. For the CDR3, the DNA is TGTGCCTGGAGGGGGGGAACAGTTAATTCACCCCTCCACTTT. The chain carries TRBV30 and TRBJ1-6; tentative D call: TRBD1 (5 bases). The CDR3 has 14 residues. Trimming took off 3 bases at V and 6 bases at J, with 12 bases between the two ends. CDR1 is GTSNPN and CDR2 is SVGIG in the germline V gene (reference sequence).

This clone was detected once. This rearrangement joins TRBV7-2 to TRBJ2-1; 14 nucleotides align to TRBD2. J was trimmed by 15 bases and V by 4 bases; bases with no gene match: 14. This CDR3 is built from 16 residues. The germline CDR1 and CDR2 sequences are SGHTA and FQGNSA. The CDR3 loop reads CASSSTSGTSGSLTFF. For the CDR3, the DNA is TGTGCCAGCAGCTCTACCTCCGGGACTAGCGGGAGTTTAACGTTCTTC. Variable domain in full (rest from reference TRBV7-2 and TRBJ2-1): GAGVSQSPSNKVTEKGKDVELRCDPISGHTALYWYRQSLGQGLEFLIYFQGNSAPDKSGLPSDRFSAERTGGSVSTLTIQRTQQEDSAVYLCASSSTSGTSGSLTFFGPGTRLTVL.

This clone showed up just once. This rearrangement joins TRBV27 to TRBJ2-6; D gene ambiguous. Germline V gene sequence: CDR1 MNHEY, CDR2 SMNVEV (reference sequence). Trimming took off 3 bases at V and 2 bases at J, with 14 bases between the two ends. The CDR3 covers 17 residues. CDR3 sequence: CASSLGRWATGANVLTF. The CDR3 DNA follows: TGTGCCAGCAGTTTGGGCAGGTGGGCTACTGGGGCCAACGTCCTGACTTTC.

This clone was seen once. V is TRBV18 and J is TRBJ1-2; 10 nucleotides align to TRBD1. Germline V gene lookup returns CDR1 KGHSH and CDR2 LQKENI. The CDR3 runs to 15 residues. V trimming: 6 bases; J trimming: 3 bases; junction bases outside the gene matches: 7. The CDR3 reads CASSSGTGVYYGYTF. The CDR3 region has the DNA TGTGCCAGCTCGTCCGGGACAGGGGTGTACTATGGCTACACCTTC.

The chain recombines TRBV4-1 with TRBJ1-2, with TRBD1 matching over 8 bases. V lost 0 bases to trimming and J lost 3 bases; unmatched junction nucleotides: 6. The CDR3 runs to 16 residues. CDR1 MGHRA and CDR2 YSYEKL come from the germline V gene. The CDR3 DNA is TGCGCCAGCAGCCAAGAAGGGACAGGAACTGACTATGGCTACACCTTC. This codes for CASSQEGTGTDYGYTF.

For the CDR3, the DNA is TGCGCCAGCAGCCGTATCAGGGCTACGAACACCGGGGAGCTGTTTTTT. This sequence encodes CASSRIRATNTGELFF. The chain links TRBV4-1 to TRBJ2-2; D is perhaps TRBD1 (5 bases). V shed 4 bases and J shed 0 bases, with 12 bases lying between them. This CDR3 is 16 amino acids long. CDR1 and CDR2 (germline): MGHRA, YSYEKL.

The sample holds a few counts of this clone. The V and J genes are TRBV6-1 and TRBJ1-1; D gene unclear. The CDR3 runs to 14 residues. The V end lost 2 bases, the J end lost 3 bases, and 10 bases lay between the germline ends. CDR1 is MNHNS, CDR2 SASEGT, per germline. In DNA form, the CDR3 reads TGTGCCAGCAGTGAAATTAGGAGGGACACTGAAGCTTTCTTT. Its translation: CASSEIRRDTEAFF.